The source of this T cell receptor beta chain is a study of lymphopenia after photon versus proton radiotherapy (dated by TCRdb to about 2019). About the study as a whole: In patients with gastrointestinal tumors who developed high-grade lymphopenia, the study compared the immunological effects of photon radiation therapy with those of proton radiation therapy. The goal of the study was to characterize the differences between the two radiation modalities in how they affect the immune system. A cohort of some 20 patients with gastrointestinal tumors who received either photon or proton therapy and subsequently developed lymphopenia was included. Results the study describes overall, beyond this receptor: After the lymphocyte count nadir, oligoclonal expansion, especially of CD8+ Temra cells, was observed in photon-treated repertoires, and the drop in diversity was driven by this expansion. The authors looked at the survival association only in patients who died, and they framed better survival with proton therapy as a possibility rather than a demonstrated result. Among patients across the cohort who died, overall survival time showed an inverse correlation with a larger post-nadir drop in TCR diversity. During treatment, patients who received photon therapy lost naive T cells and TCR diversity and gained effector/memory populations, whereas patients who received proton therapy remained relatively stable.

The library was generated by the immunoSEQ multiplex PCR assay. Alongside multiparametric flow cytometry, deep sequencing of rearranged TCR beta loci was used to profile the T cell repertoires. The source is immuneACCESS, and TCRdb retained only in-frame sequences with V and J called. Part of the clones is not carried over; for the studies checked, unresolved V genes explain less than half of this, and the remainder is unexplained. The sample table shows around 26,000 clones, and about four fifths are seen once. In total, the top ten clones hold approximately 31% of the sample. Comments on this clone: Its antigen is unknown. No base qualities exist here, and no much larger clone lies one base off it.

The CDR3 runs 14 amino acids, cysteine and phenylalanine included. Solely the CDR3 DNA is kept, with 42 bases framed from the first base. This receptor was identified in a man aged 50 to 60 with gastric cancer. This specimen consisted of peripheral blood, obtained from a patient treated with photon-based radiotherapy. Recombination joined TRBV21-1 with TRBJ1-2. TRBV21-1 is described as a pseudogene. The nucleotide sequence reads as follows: TGTGCCAGCAGCCCTGGGGGGGGCGCCTATGGCTACACCTTC. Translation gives CASSPGGGAYGYTF.